The sequence of this TCR beta chain was determined in a study of blood T cell repertoires in COVID-19 (dated by TCRdb to the early 2020s). In the study overall: Samples from collaborators originated in the United States, Italy and Spain and spanned both the acute and convalescent phases of COVID-19. Where HLA class I and class II types were available, the types were taken from metadata supplied by the sample provider, not from assay-based typing. Subjects who had been exposed to COVID-19, were actively infected with it, or had recovered from it provided the deeply sampled blood TCRbeta repertoires that made up the dataset. The samples were drawn from two sources: the first 160 participants of the ongoing ImmuneRACE study, and 1,200 or so subjects contributed by 6 global collaborators. The material from the prospective study consisted of cDNA or gDNA derived from T cells, B-cell-depleted T cells, or PBMCs. A de-identified subject ID, COVID-19 status, age in years and sex were almost always included in the sample metadata. The repertoires were released in a freely available public database meant as a resource for research on the immune response to SARS-CoV-2.

The CDR3 contains 16 residues, cysteine and phenylalanine counted. Left in the record is the CDR3 DNA by itself, 48 bases read in frame from the first base. The germline V gene supplies CDR1 SGHRS and CDR2 YFSETQ. V is shortened by 4 bases, J by 1 base, and the region joining them spans 17 bases. Concerning this clone: No cognate antigen has been identified for it. Base qualities were left out, and no much larger clone turns up one base away.

Broad study findings and their caveats: The amount of clinical and demographic metadata varied by source and participant and was provided uncurated.

TCRbeta CDR3 regions were amplified from genomic DNA using the immunoSEQ Assay, a bias-controlled multiplex PCR. From the authors' description of their analysis: The number of nucleated cells in each sample was estimated by amplification of reference gene primers within the assay. To quantify the absolute abundance of each unique TCRbeta CDR3 rearrangement, sequence reads were collapsed and filtered. For each sample, productive Simpson clonality was calculated as the square root of Simpson's diversity index over productive rearrangements. TCRdb holds this immuneACCESS table with in-frame rearrangements only. Some clones are missing; in checked studies, unresolved V genes explain under half, and the rest has no known cause. The V and J calls and clone size come from that table; D and trimming were worked out from the DNA. The sample table holds some 230,000 clones, of which around 83% were seen once. Of the sample, over 2.5% is held by the ten largest clones.

Samples from volunteer blood donors who had recovered from COVID-19 were contributed by a second Seattle source. The collaborating institutions used their own protocols to collect whole blood in K2EDTA tubes. For TCRbeta analysis, collaborator samples were shipped as frozen whole blood, as isolated PBMCs, or as DNA extracted from either sample type. This chain is built from TRBV5-1 and TRBJ2-5; the D gene is possibly TRBD1, with 6 bases matching. The sequence was obtained from a man aged 50-60 years who had recovered from COVID-19. The sample was peripheral blood. The nucleotides are TGCGCCAGCAGCCGGACAGCCAACCAGGCCCAAGAGACCCAGTACTTC. This sequence encodes CASSRTANQAQETQYF. Reference TRBV5-1 and TRBJ2-5 genes cover what lies past the CDR3, so the full variable domain is KAGVTQTPRYLIKTRGQQVTLSCSPISGHRSVSWYQQTPGQGLQFLFEYFSETQRNKGNFPGRFSGRQFSNSRSEMNVSTLELGDSALYLCASSRTANQAQETQYFGPGTRLLVL.